This TCR beta chain was recovered during a study of blood T cell repertoires in COVID-19. Study in general: Acute and convalescent COVID-19 samples came from the United States, Italy and Spain. Nucleic acid was either cDNA or gDNA, and it came from T cells, B-cell-depleted T cells, or PBMCs.

V shed 3 bases and J shed 8 bases, with 25 bases lying between them. CDR1 is SGHDN, CDR2 FVKESK, per germline. The CDR3 spans 17 residues. Original processing notes: Scientists estimated how many nucleated cells there were by amplifying reference gene primers. Profiling relied on immunoSEQ multiplex PCR, and the TCRdb table lists in-frame clones only, not all of them. The V and J calls and clone size are taken from that table; D and trimming were inferred from the DNA. The sample yields approximately 200,000 clones, 70% to 90% seen once. This sequence originates from a man aged 50 to 59 who had recovered from COVID-19. The chain employs TRBV14 and TRBJ1-2, with D uncertain. The specimen sequenced was peripheral blood. The CDR3 region is CASSQGYSSSPLTGYTF. The CDR3 region has the DNA TGTGCCAGCAGCCAGGGTTACTCCTCGTCACCACTAACCGGCTACACCTTC.